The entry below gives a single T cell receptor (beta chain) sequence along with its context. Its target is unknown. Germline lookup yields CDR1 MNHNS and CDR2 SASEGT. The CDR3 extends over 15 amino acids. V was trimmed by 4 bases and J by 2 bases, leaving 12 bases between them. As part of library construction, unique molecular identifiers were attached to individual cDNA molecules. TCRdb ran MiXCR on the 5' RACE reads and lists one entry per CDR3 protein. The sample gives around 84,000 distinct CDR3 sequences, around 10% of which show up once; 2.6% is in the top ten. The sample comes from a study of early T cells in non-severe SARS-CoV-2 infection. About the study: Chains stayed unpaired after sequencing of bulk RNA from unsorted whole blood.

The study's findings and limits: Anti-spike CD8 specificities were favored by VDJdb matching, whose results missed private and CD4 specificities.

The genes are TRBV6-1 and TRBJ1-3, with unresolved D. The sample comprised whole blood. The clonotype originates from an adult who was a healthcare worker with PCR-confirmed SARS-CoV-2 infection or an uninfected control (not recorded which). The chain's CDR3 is CASSGGSFPGNTIYF. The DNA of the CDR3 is TGTGCCAGCAGTGGAGGCAGTTTTCCTGGAAACACCATATATTTT.